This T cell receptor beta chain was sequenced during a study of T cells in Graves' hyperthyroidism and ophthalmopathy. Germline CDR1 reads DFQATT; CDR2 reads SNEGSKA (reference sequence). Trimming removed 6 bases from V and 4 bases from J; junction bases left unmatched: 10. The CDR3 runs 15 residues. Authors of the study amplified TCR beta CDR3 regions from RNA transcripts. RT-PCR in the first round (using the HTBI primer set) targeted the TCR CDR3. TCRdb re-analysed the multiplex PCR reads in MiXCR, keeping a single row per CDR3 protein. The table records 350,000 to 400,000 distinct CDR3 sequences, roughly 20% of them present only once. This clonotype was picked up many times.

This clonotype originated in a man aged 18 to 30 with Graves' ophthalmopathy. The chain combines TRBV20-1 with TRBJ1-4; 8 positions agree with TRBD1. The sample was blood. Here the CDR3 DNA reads TGCAGTGCAACAGTCAGGGGGCGCCTTAATGAAAAACTGTTTTTT. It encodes CSATVRGRLNEKLFF.